A selection of T cell receptor beta chains follows, all from one sample in a study of cytomegalovirus exposure and HLA in healthy donors. The data were produced by immunoSEQ multiplex PCR, yet TCRdb's version contains in-frame clones alone and is incomplete. The repertoire consists of fewer than 120,000 clones, with roughly 90% occurring once and the leading ten covering about 2%. The specimen was PBMCs. The receptors come from a woman aged 18 to 35 in good health and CMV-seronegative. The CDR3 runs from the conserved cysteine through the conserved F or W. The order of the fields is CDR3 protein, CDR3 DNA, J gene, V gene, D gene, clone size. A D gene is named only where the DNA matches it firmly. Some rows mark clone size as missing; the rest say once, few, many or name a class of expanded clone.

CASQWETGNQPQHF | TGTGCCTCGCAGTGGGAGACAGGGAATCAGCCCCAGCATTTT | TRBJ1-5 | TRBV19 | TRBD1 | once
CASSDSFRNQPQHF | TGTGCCAGCAGTGACAGCTTTCGCAATCAGCCCCAGCATTTT | TRBJ1-5 | TRBV28 | . | .
CASSLGASGYNEQFF | TGTGCCAGCAGTTTAGGGGCTAGCGGTTACAATGAGCAGTTCTTC | TRBJ2-1 | TRBV27 | TRBD2 | once
CASSAYPSGSGTDTQYF | TGCGCCAGCAGCGCCTATCCTAGCGGGAGCGGGACAGATACGCAGTATTTT | TRBJ2-3 | TRBV5-1 | TRBD2 | .
CASSFYTEAFF | TGTGCCAGTAGTTTCTACACTGAAGCTTTCTTT | TRBJ1-1 | TRBV19 | . | .
CASSWTGGGSYEQYF | TGTGCCAGCAGCTGGACAGGGGGCGGGTCCTACGAGCAGTACTTC | TRBJ2-7 | TRBV11-1 | TRBD1 | .
CASSQVLAGHYSRGGETQYF | TGTGCCAGCAGCCAAGTATTAGCGGGCCATTACTCAAGGGGGGGAGAGACCCAGTACTTC | TRBJ2-5 | TRBV4-2 | . | once
CASSTATAAETQYF | TGTGCCAGTAGTACGGCCACTGCGGCAGAGACCCAGTACTTC | TRBJ2-5 | TRBV19 | . | .
CAGGFNTEAFF | TGTGCGGGGGGGTTTAACACTGAAGCTTTCTTT | TRBJ1-1 | TRBV30 | . | few
CARATGGSTDTQYF | TGTGCCCGCGCGACGGGGGGGAGCACAGATACGCAGTATTTT | TRBJ2-3 | TRBV30 | TRBD2 | .
CASSFFSGEHNEQFF | TGTGCCAGCAGCTTTTTTAGCGGGGAACACAATGAGCAGTTCTTC | TRBJ2-1 | TRBV5-4 | TRBD2 | .
CASSFRGGAADTQYF | TGTGCCAGCAGTTTTCGCGGGGGGGCAGCAGATACGCAGTATTTT | TRBJ2-3 | TRBV27 | TRBD2 | .
CASSTLAGGGETQYF | TGTGCCAGCAGCACACTAGCGGGAGGGGGTGAGACCCAGTACTTC | TRBJ2-5 | TRBV7-9 | TRBD2 | .
CASSVAQGADTEAFF | TGTGCCAGCAGCGTAGCGCAGGGGGCTGACACTGAAGCTTTCTTT | TRBJ1-1 | TRBV9 | TRBD1 | .
CASSFGGAGSRTEAFF | TGCGCCAGCAGCTTTGGAGGGGCGGGGTCGCGTACTGAAGCTTTCTTT | TRBJ1-1 | TRBV5-1 | . | .
CASSARAGASYEQYF | TGTGCCAGCAGTGCCAGGGCGGGGGCATCCTACGAGCAGTACTTC | TRBJ2-7 | TRBV6-4 | . | few
CASSLQWGRANTEAFF | TGTGCCAGCAGCTTACAGTGGGGCAGGGCCAACACTGAAGCTTTCTTT | TRBJ1-1 | TRBV7-2 | . | .
CASSIDPGKGYTF | TGTGCCAGTAGTATAGATCCAGGGAAAGGCTACACCTTC | TRBJ1-2 | TRBV19 | . | .
CASSPYRTGELFF | TGTGCCAGCTCACCATACAGGACCGGGGAGCTGTTTTTT | TRBJ2-2 | TRBV18 | . | .
CASSLSHSSYEQYF | TGTGCCAGCAGCTTGAGCCACAGCTCCTACGAGCAGTACTTC | TRBJ2-7 | TRBV5-5 | . | once
CSVVGQGAFTDTQYF | TGCAGCGTTGTAGGTCAGGGGGCCTTCACAGATACGCAGTATTTT | TRBJ2-3 | TRBV29-1 | TRBD1 | .
CASSLGSGEKLFF | TGCGCCAGCAGCTTGGGAAGCGGGGAAAAACTGTTTTTT | TRBJ1-4 | TRBV5-1 | . | .
CASSLVSGLTTEAFF | TGTGCCAGCAGCTTAGTATCAGGGCTGACCACTGAAGCTTTCTTT | TRBJ1-1 | TRBV7-2 | . | .
CASSQVEQGPGTLHF | TGCGCCAGCAGCCAAGTAGAACAGGGCCCCGGGACCCTCCACTTT | TRBJ1-6 | TRBV4-1 | . | .
CASSSRGGRGGEKLFF | TGTGCCAGCAGTTCAAGGGGGGGCAGGGGAGGCGAAAAACTGTTTTTT | TRBJ1-4 | TRBV27 | . | .
CASTSLGDRLNGYTF | TGTGCCAGCACCTCCCTGGGGGACAGGTTAAATGGCTACACCTTC | TRBJ1-2 | TRBV5-4 | TRBD1 | .
CASSSRTGDYGYTF | TGTGCCAGCAGTTCCCGGACAGGGGACTATGGCTACACCTTC | TRBJ1-2 | TRBV27 | TRBD1 | .
CASSYTGTRPPEQYF | TGTGCCAGCAGCTACACCGGGACTAGGCCGCCCGAGCAGTACTTC | TRBJ2-7 | TRBV7-2 | TRBD2 | .
CASSSLGQGAIGYTF | TGTGCCAGCAGTTCCTTGGGACAGGGGGCGATTGGCTACACCTTC | TRBJ1-2 | TRBV28 | TRBD1 | .
CASSFLAGGSYNEQFF | TGCGCCAGCAGCTTCCTAGCGGGAGGTTCCTACAATGAGCAGTTCTTC | TRBJ2-1 | TRBV5-1 | TRBD2 | .
CASSVEGTGGEKLFF | TGTGCCAGCAGCGTAGAAGGGACAGGGGGAGAAAAACTGTTTTTT | TRBJ1-4 | TRBV9 | TRBD1 | once
CASSFRREIGNEQFF | TGTGCCAGCAGTTTCCGCAGGGAAATAGGCAATGAGCAGTTCTTC | TRBJ2-1 | TRBV27 | . | once
CASSRGDRGSSYEQYF | TGCGCCAGCAGCCGAGGGGACAGGGGAAGCTCCTACGAGCAGTACTTC | TRBJ2-7 | TRBV4-1 | TRBD1 | .
CASTLSGRTTDTQYF | TGTGCCAGTACTCTTAGCGGGAGGACAACAGATACGCAGTATTTT | TRBJ2-3 | TRBV9 | TRBD2 | once
CASQDGELFF | TGCGCCAGCCAGGACGGGGAGCTGTTTTTT | TRBJ2-2 | TRBV5-1 | . | .
CAISGTSGGYNEQFF | TGTGCCATCAGTGGGACTAGCGGGGGTTACAATGAGCAGTTCTTC | TRBJ2-1 | TRBV10-3 | TRBD2 | .
CASSPRRPSTDTQYF | TGTGCCAGCAGCCCTCGGCGGCCGAGCACAGATACGCAGTATTTT | TRBJ2-3 | TRBV27 | . | .
CASSTGGHYEQYF | TGTGCCAGTAGTACGGGGGGCCACTACGAGCAGTACTTC | TRBJ2-7 | TRBV19 | . | .
CASRLGGQDVEEQYF | TGTGCCAGCAGACTGGGGGGACAGGACGTCGAGGAGCAGTACTTC | TRBJ2-7 | TRBV4-2 | TRBD1 | .
CASSLGGTGLTGELFF | TGTGCCAGCAGTTTGGGCGGGACAGGCCTGACCGGGGAGCTGTTTTTT | TRBJ2-2 | TRBV28 | TRBD1 | .
CASTYGGGSVYEQYF | TGCGCCAGCACCTATGGGGGGGGATCGGTCTACGAGCAGTACTTC | TRBJ2-7 | TRBV5-1 | TRBD2 | .
CASSQDRSNTGELFF | TGTGCCAGCAGCCAGGACAGGTCGAACACCGGGGAGCTGTTTTTT | TRBJ2-2 | TRBV28 | TRBD1 | .
CASSPRTGGAEAFF | TGTGCCAGCTCACCACGAACAGGGGGGGCTGAAGCTTTCTTT | TRBJ1-1 | TRBV18 | TRBD1 | .
CASSSTSGSEDEQFF | TGTGCCAGCAGCTCGACTAGCGGGAGCGAGGATGAGCAGTTCTTC | TRBJ2-1 | TRBV7-3 | TRBD2 | .
CASSSGLVEVGEQFF | TGTGCCAGCTCATCGGGACTAGTTGAGGTGGGTGAGCAGTTCTTC | TRBJ2-1 | TRBV18 | TRBD2 | .
CASSLMGLAGNTGELFF | TGTGCCAGCAGCTTAATGGGACTAGCGGGGAACACCGGGGAGCTGTTTTTT | TRBJ2-2 | TRBV7-3 | TRBD2 | .
CASSQGISGGAQETQYF | TGTGCCAGCAGCCAAGGTATCAGCGGGGGGGCCCAAGAGACCCAGTACTTC | TRBJ2-5 | TRBV4-2 | TRBD2 | .
CSVRTSDTQYF | TGCAGCGTCAGGACTTCAGATACGCAGTATTTT | TRBJ2-3 | TRBV29-1 | . | .
CASSLHPPGQGAGETQYF | TGTGCCAGCAGCCTCCACCCTCCGGGACAGGGGGCAGGGGAGACCCAGTACTTC | TRBJ2-5 | TRBV9 | TRBD1 | once
CASSQAPTGANEKLFF | TGCGCCAGCAGCCAAGCCCCGACAGGGGCGAATGAAAAACTGTTTTTT | TRBJ1-4 | TRBV4-1 | TRBD1 | .
CASSWGQGSYEQYF | TGCGCCAGCAGCTGGGGCCAGGGATCCTACGAGCAGTACTTC | TRBJ2-7 | TRBV5-1 | . | .
CASSPHPTVIYGYTF | TGTGCCAGCTCACCACACCCGACAGTTATCTATGGCTACACCTTC | TRBJ1-2 | TRBV18 | . | .
CASSYLAGGPETQYF | TGCGCCAGCAGCTACCTGGCGGGGGGGCCGGAGACCCAGTACTTC | TRBJ2-5 | TRBV5-1 | TRBD2 | .